This entry lists 24 T cell receptor beta chains sequenced from one sample in a study of blood T cell dynamics during melanoma immunotherapy. Noted time point: week 3, after first cycle of checkpoint inhibitor. The repertoire was sequenced with immunoSEQ multiplex PCR; TCRdb's copy has only in-frame clones and lacks some. Among 5,900 or so clones, roughly 80% were seen once, and the ten largest hold roughly 32%. This sample comprised blood, obtained from a patient treated with checkpoint blockade. The receptors here all came from a human donor with melanoma. Some clones in this sample may be carry-over from other donors' samples.

This clone was found once. The chain combines TRBV19 with TRBJ2-6; weak D call: TRBD1 (6 bases). V gave up 3 bases and J gave up 0 bases, with 6 bases separating them. Germline CDR1 LNHDA, CDR2 SQIVND (reference sequence). This CDR3 has 15 amino acids. Here the CDR3 DNA reads TGTGCCAGTAGTATCAGGGGCTCTGGGGCCAACGTCCTGACTTTC. It encodes CASSIRGSGANVLTF.

V is TRBV2 and J is TRBJ1-6, with 9 bases fitting TRBD1. This CDR3 has 13 amino acids. V lost 6 bases and J lost 9; bases outside the gene matches: 3. Germline V gene lookup returns CDR1 SNHLY and CDR2 FYNNEI. CDR3 loop: CASRGTGSSPLHF. The CDR3 bases are TGTGCCAGCAGGGGGACAGGGAGTTCACCCCTCCACTTT.

The chain combines TRBV9 with TRBJ1-5; no definite D call. Per the germline V gene, CDR1 is SGDLS and CDR2 is YYNGEE. The V and J ends lost 0 bases and 3 bases respectively, with 7 bases between them. The CDR3 sequence is 14 residues long. DNA of the CDR3: TGTGCCAGCAGCGTAGACGGATACAATCAGCCCCAGCATTTT. It is translated as CASSVDGYNQPQHF.

In this sample, this clone turned up once. The V call is TRBV5-6, the J call TRBJ1-1, with TRBD1 matching over 7 bases. J was trimmed by 0 bases and V by 3 bases; bases with no gene match: 8. CDR3 length: 16 amino acids. Per the germline V gene, CDR1 is SGHDT and CDR2 is YYEEEE. Written as DNA, the CDR3 is TGTGCCAGCAGCTGGGGGACAGCTACCATGAACACTGAAGCTTTCTTT. Amino acids: CASSWGTATMNTEAFF.

V gene TRBV5-6 combines with J gene TRBJ1-5; perhaps TRBD1 as D (5 bases). The CDR3 extends over 15 amino acids. V was shortened by 3 bases and J by 2 bases, with 12 bases between the two germline ends. Germline V lookup: CDR1 SGHDT, CDR2 YYEEEE. The chain's CDR3 is CASSWGGGGNQPQHF. DNA for the CDR3: TGTGCCAGCAGCTGGGGTGGGGGGGGCAATCAGCCCCAGCATTTT.

The chain has TRBV2 and TRBJ2-5; the match to TRBD2 covers 9 bases. Trimming at V came to 7 bases and at J to 5 bases, leaving 8 bases not matched to a gene. CDR1 is SNHLY and CDR2 is FYNNEI in the germline V gene. There are 14 residues in the CDR3. The CDR3 DNA sequence: TGTGCCAGCACTAGCGGGACTGTGGGGGAGACCCAGTACTTC. Amino acids: CASTSGTVGETQYF.

The chain carries TRBV5-1 and TRBJ2-3, with 8 bases identical to TRBD2. CDR3 length: 15 amino acids. The V and J ends lost 3 bases and 5 bases, in that order; junction bases with no gene match: 8. Germline assignment: CDR1 SGHRS and CDR2 YFSETQ. Written as DNA, the CDR3 is TGCGCCAGCAGCTCAGAGGCTAGCGGGCTAGATACGCAGTATTTT. Protein sequence: CASSSEASGLDTQYF. The full variable domain, rest sourced from reference TRBV5-1 and TRBJ2-3, is KAGVTQTPRYLIKTRGQQVTLSCSPISGHRSVSWYQQTPGQGLQFLFEYFSETQRNKGNFPGRFSGRQFSNSRSEMNVSTLELGDSALYLCASSSEASGLDTQYFGPGTRLTVL.

CDR3 loop: CASRVETQYF. In DNA form, the CDR3 reads TGTGCCAGCAGGGTGGAGACCCAGTACTTC. This chain uses TRBV2 with TRBJ2-5; D is undetermined. The CDR3 covers 10 residues. The V gene's germline CDR1 is SNHLY and CDR2 FYNNEI. The V end lost 6 bases, the J end lost 5 bases, and 4 bases lay between the germline ends. Combining the CDR3 with reference TRBV2 and TRBJ2-5 gives the whole variable domain EPEVTQTPSHQVTQMGQEVILRCVPISNHLYFYWYRQILGQKVEFLVSFYNNEISEKSEIFDDQFSVERPDGSNFTLKIRSTKLEDSAMYFCASRVETQYFGPGTRLLVL.

The chain has TRBV21-1 and TRBJ1-3. TRBV21-1 is a pseudogene. CDR3 size: 19 residues. CDR3 in DNA: TGTGCCAGCACGCAAAAGTGGGGGTTGCTAGCCCTCGCTGGAAACACCATATATTTT. Its protein is CASTQKWGLLALAGNTIYF.

The rearrangement uses TRBV28 and TRBJ1-2; D call uncertain. This CDR3 comprises 12 residues. Germline V lookup: CDR1 MDHEN, CDR2 SYDVKM. With 6 bases removed from V and 7 bases from J, the gap between germline ends came to 12 bases. CDR3 residues: CASSSGLFGYTF. The CDR3 DNA follows: TGTGCCAGCAGCTCCGGACTATTTGGCTACACCTTC.

Points on this clone: The junction does not match germline at one end; this may be a read error. V and J are TRBV6-1 and TRBJ1-2, with TRBD1 matching over 9 bases. CDR1 and CDR2 from the germline V gene are MNHNS and SASEGT. The length of the CDR3 is 14 residues. Here the CDR3 reads CASSAGTGTYGYTF. CDR3 coding DNA: TGCGCCAGCAGCGCCGGGACAGGGACATATGGCTACACCTTC.

The table lists this clone with a count of one. The V and J genes are TRBV5-4 and TRBJ2-6; 9 bases agree with TRBD1. The ends lost 0 bases at V and 0 bases at J; junction bases unmatched: 7. CDR3 length: 19 residues. The germline CDR1 and CDR2 sequences are SGHNT and YYREEE (reference sequence). The CDR3 protein is CASSLGAGTGTSGANVLTF. CDR3 nucleotide sequence: TGTGCCAGCAGCTTGGGCGCCGGGACAGGGACCTCTGGGGCCAACGTCCTGACTTTC.

V usage is TRBV11-3 and J usage is TRBJ2-5; TRBD2 aligns across 9 bases. CDR3 size: 16 residues. Germline trimming cut 0 bases from V and 7 bases from J; bases unmatched to any gene: 9. CDR1 is SGHNT and CDR2 is YENEEA in the germline V gene. The CDR3 DNA is TGTGCCAGCAGCTTAGACGGGCTAGCGGGACAAAGGACCCAGTACTTC. It codes for CASSLDGLAGQRTQYF.

The chain employs TRBV27 and TRBJ2-2, with D perhaps matching TRBD2 (6 bases). Germline lookup yields CDR1 MNHEY and CDR2 SMNVEV (reference sequence). CDR3 length equals 16 residues. V was trimmed by 0 bases and J by 4 bases, leaving 12 bases between them. CDR3 coding DNA: TGTGCCAGCAGTTTATCGGGGGGAGGACTCACCGGGGAGCTGTTTTTT. This sequence encodes CASSLSGGGLTGELFF.

The chain combines TRBV11-2 with TRBJ2-7; a weak D match, TRBD2 (6 bases). In germline, CDR1 is SGHAT, CDR2 FQNNGV. The CDR3 contains 10 residues. Trimming pared 8 bases from V and 8 bases from J, leaving 10 bases between. DNA of the CDR3: TGTGCCAGCGGGGAGGTACAGCAGTACTTC. Translated: CASGEVQQYF.

V is TRBV28 and J is TRBJ2-7; D gene uncertain. The germline V and J ends were trimmed by 3 bases and 6 bases, with 9 bases remaining between them. CDR3 size: 12 residues. Germline CDR1 is MDHEN and CDR2 is SYDVKM. CDR3 region: CASSLNPAEQYF. The CDR3 DNA reads as TGTGCCAGCAGTTTGAATCCCGCCGAGCAGTACTTC.

The chain carries TRBV29-1 and TRBJ2-7, with D possibly matching TRBD2 (5 bases). The CDR3 covers 12 residues. V lost 5 bases and J lost 3, with 11 bases in between. Looked up from germline, CDR1 is SQVTM and CDR2 is ANQGSEA. The CDR3 is CSVLASSYEQYF. The CDR3 DNA reads as TGCAGCGTTCTAGCCTCAAGCTACGAGCAGTACTTC.

By share, this clone ranks as large. The rearrangement joins TRBV7-2 to TRBJ2-7, with D unresolved. Trimming left V 2 bases short and J 3 bases short, with 5 bases between. The CDR3 consists of 12 residues. The V gene's germline CDR1 is SGHTA and CDR2 FQGNSA. The chain's CDR3 is CASSLTNYEQYF. The CDR3 bases are TGTGCCAGCAGCTTAACGAACTACGAGCAGTACTTC.

The J gene is TRBJ2-7, the V gene TRBV9, with D unclear. Trimming took off 4 bases at V and 3 bases at J, with 11 bases between the two ends. Germline V gene data show CDR1 as SGDLS and CDR2 as YYNGEE. The CDR3 extends over 13 amino acids. The CDR3 nucleotides read TGTGCCAGCAGCCCTACCGATTACTACGAGCAGTACTTC. This translates into CASSPTDYYEQYF. The full variable domain, with the rest looked up from reference TRBV9 and TRBJ2-7, is DSGVTQTPKHLITATGQRVTLRCSPRSGDLSVYWYQQSLDQGLQFLIQYYNGEERAKGNILERFSAQQFPDLHSELNLSSLELGDSALYFCASSPTDYYEQYFGPGTRLTVT.

The chain has TRBV9 and TRBJ2-1, with TRBD2 identical over 10 bases. The CDR3 has 14 amino acids. Germline V gene lookup returns CDR1 SGDLS and CDR2 YYNGEE. Losses at the gene ends were 4 bases for V and 8 bases for J; bases not matched to a gene: 6. The CDR3 coding sequence is TGTGCCAGCAGCCCGGCTAGCGGGGGCTATGAGCAGTTCTTC. Encoded protein: CASSPASGGYEQFF.

The gene calls are TRBV5-6 and TRBJ2-7; weak D call: TRBD1 (6 bases). The length of the CDR3 is 13 residues. Germline CDR1 is SGHDT and CDR2 is YYEEEE. V was pared by 0 bases and J by 5 bases, with 9 bases between. The CDR3: CASSLDRVDEQYF. The CDR3 DNA sequence: TGTGCCAGCAGCTTGGACAGGGTTGACGAGCAGTACTTC.

This rearrangement joins TRBV20-1 to TRBJ2-1, with D maybe TRBD2 (5 bases). Deletions cut 7 bases from V and 15 bases from J, with 16 bases between. Germline V gene data show CDR1 as DFQATT and CDR2 as SNEGSKA (reference sequence). This CDR3 contains 10 residues. The CDR3 sequence: CSVLGPGPFF. The CDR3 DNA follows: TGCAGTGTACTAGGGCCCGGCCCGTTCTTC.

J is TRBJ1-2 and V is TRBV10-3; D not certain. The CDR3 loop spans 13 amino acids. The V and J ends lost 2 bases and 5 bases respectively, with 9 bases between them. The germline V gene encodes CDR1 ENHRY and CDR2 SYGVKD. CDR3 nucleotides: TGTGCCATCAGTGAGCAACAGAGTTATGGCTACACCTTC. It translates to CAISEQQSYGYTF.

The chain has TRBV5-4 and TRBJ2-7, with 7 positions matching TRBD2. Per germline, CDR1 SGHNT and CDR2 YYREEE (reference sequence). The CDR3 runs to 13 residues. V lost 4 bases and J lost 7; bases outside the gene matches: 8. CDR3 coding DNA: TGTGCCAGCAGCCAGCTTCCGGGGGGAGAGCAGTACTTC. Translation: CASSQLPGGEQYF.